These 27 T cell receptor beta chains originate from one sample sequenced in a study of blood T cell repertoires in COVID-19. Clones were sequenced by immunoSEQ multiplex PCR, and TCRdb holds only the in-frame ones, with some missing. Of hundreds of thousands of clones listed, roughly 90% are singletons. The sample taken for sequencing was peripheral blood. These receptors were collected from a woman aged 30 to 39 with acute or convalescent COVID-19.

V usage is TRBV7-9 and J usage is TRBJ1-1; a possible D gene is TRBD1 (5 bases). The CDR3 has 13 residues. The germline V gene has CDR1 SEHNR and CDR2 FQNEAQ (reference sequence). V lost 5 bases and J 1 base, leaving 8 bases between the germline ends. The chain's CDR3 is CASSLTGNTEAFF. The CDR3 nucleotides read TGTGCCAGCAGCCTTACAGGGAACACTGAAGCTTTCTTT.

The chain has TRBV27 and TRBJ2-2, with a possible D match to TRBD1 (5 bases). Germline loops: CDR1 MNHEY, CDR2 SMNVEV (reference sequence). The CDR3 spans 14 residues. The ends were cut back, 3 bases at V and 6 bases at J, with 11 bases in the middle. CDR3: CASSFQGVPGELFF. The CDR3 DNA reads as TGTGCCAGCAGTTTTCAGGGTGTACCCGGGGAGCTGTTTTTT.

This sequence joins TRBV4-3 and TRBJ2-7, with TRBD2 as a possible D gene (6 bases). The V gene lost 1 base and the J gene lost 0 bases, with 13 bases spanning the gap. Germline CDR1 is LGHNA and CDR2 is YSLEER. This CDR3 region has 16 residues. The CDR3 reads CASSQGRDPSSYEQYF. CDR3 DNA: TGCGCCAGCAGCCAAGGGAGGGACCCGAGCTCCTACGAGCAGTACTTC.

V is TRBV2 and J is TRBJ1-2, with no clear D. Germline V gene sequence: CDR1 SNHLY, CDR2 FYNNEI. The length of the CDR3 is 14 residues. Trimming shortened V by 4 bases and J by 5 bases, and 14 bases separated the two germline ends. CDR3: CASSGLAGQYGYTF. In DNA, the CDR3 is TGTGCCAGCAGTGGCTTGGCAGGCCAATATGGCTACACCTTC.

The genes are TRBV27 and TRBJ2-1, with unresolved D. Trimming took 6 bases from V and 6 from J, leaving 6 bases between them. CDR1 is MNHEY and CDR2 is SMNVEV in the germline V gene (reference sequence). The CDR3 spans 11 residues. CDR3 residues: CASRALNEQFF. CDR3 nucleotide sequence: TGTGCCAGCAGGGCCCTCAATGAGCAGTTCTTC.

This chain uses TRBV7-2 with TRBJ1-5; 11 bases line up with TRBD1. The V segment lost 4 bases and the J segment 0 bases; nucleotides outside the gene matches: 8. This CDR3 contains 18 residues. Germline V gives CDR1 SGHTA, CDR2 FQGNSA. The CDR3 DNA is TGTGCCAGCAGCTCTGGCCATGGACAGGGGGCTAGCAATCAGCCCCAGCATTTT. Its protein is CASSSGHGQGASNQPQHF.

The genes are TRBV7-9 and TRBJ2-1, with 10 positions matching TRBD2. The CDR3 runs to 16 residues. CDR1 is SEHNR and CDR2 is FQNEAQ in the germline V gene (reference sequence). The V gene end was trimmed by 0 bases and the J gene end by 7 bases; junction bases not matched to a gene: 6. The CDR3 coding sequence is TGTGCCAGCAGCTTAGCGACAGGACTAGCGGAGAATGAGCAGTTCTTC. This codes for CASSLATGLAENEQFF.

This chain links TRBV6-1 with TRBJ1-6; 9 nucleotides line up with TRBD1. Looked up from germline, CDR1 is MNHNS and CDR2 is SASEGT. The CDR3 spans 16 residues. The V segment lost 3 bases and the J segment 6 bases; nucleotides outside the gene matches: 6. The CDR3 nucleotides are TGTGCCAGCAGTGAGACCTGGGGACAGGGTAATTCACCCCTCCACTTT. Translated: CASSETWGQGNSPLHF.

The rearrangement links TRBV5-1 to TRBJ2-7; 7 bases are shared with TRBD1. This CDR3 is built from 14 residues. CDR1 and CDR2 (germline): SGHRS, YFSETQ. V trimming: 5 bases; J trimming: 3 bases; junction bases outside the gene matches: 8. The CDR3 region has the DNA TGCGCCAGCAGACTGACAGGGCAAATCTACGAGCAGTACTTC. As protein: CASRLTGQIYEQYF.

The chain employs TRBV29-1 and TRBJ1-5, with 9 bases aligning to TRBD1. There are 15 residues in the CDR3. After removal of 4 bases from V and 1 base from J, the junction contained 5 bases not matched to a gene. The germline V gene has CDR1 SQVTM and CDR2 ANQGSEA. The CDR3 sequence is CSVGGGQGSNQPQHF. The CDR3 nucleotides are TGCAGCGTTGGGGGGGGACAGGGCAGCAATCAGCCCCAGCATTTT.

This clone showed up just a few times. The rearrangement joins TRBV19 to TRBJ1-1, with a tentative D call TRBD1 (6 bases). Germline V gene sequence: CDR1 LNHDA, CDR2 SQIVND (reference sequence). With 1 base removed from V and 0 bases from J, the gap between germline ends came to 12 bases. This CDR3 has 16 residues. The DNA for the CDR3 is TGTGCCAGTAGTATAGGGCGGGGGCGCATGAACACTGAAGCTTTCTTT. It encodes CASSIGRGRMNTEAFF.

This clone has only one observation. This chain connects TRBV2 to TRBJ2-7, with D perhaps TRBD1 (6 bases). This CDR3 has 12 residues. CDR1 and CDR2 from the germline V gene are SNHLY and FYNNEI. The ends were cut back, 8 bases at V and 2 bases at J, with 10 bases in the middle. The CDR3 is CASVDRTYEQYF. The DNA for the CDR3 is TGTGCCAGCGTGGACAGAACCTACGAGCAGTACTTC.

This clone was seen only a few times. The chain links TRBV9 to TRBJ1-5; 11 nucleotides match TRBD1. From germline, CDR1 is SGDLS and CDR2 YYNGEE. This CDR3 comprises 17 residues. The V gene end was trimmed by 3 bases and the J gene end by 6 bases; junction bases not matched to a gene: 11. In DNA form, the CDR3 reads TGTGCCAGCAGCGGAGACGCCGGGACAGGGGGGTCTCAGCCCCAGCATTTT. Its protein product is CASSGDAGTGGSQPQHF.

The CDR3 DNA reads as TGTGCCAGCAGCTTAGACAGGGGCGGTAAAAGACCACACCACTCCTACGAGCAGTACTTC. Translating gives CASSLDRGGKRPHHSYEQYF. The chain is built from TRBV11-3 and TRBJ2-7; tentative D call: TRBD1 (6 bases). This CDR3 contains 20 residues. The germline CDR1 and CDR2 sequences are SGHNT and YENEEA. The V gene lost 0 bases and the J gene lost 0 bases, with 24 bases spanning the gap.

This clone was counted only a few times. The chain uses TRBV5-8 and TRBJ2-1; TRBD1 aligns across 9 bases. The CDR3 consists of 17 residues. Unmatched junction bases numbered 10, after V lost 4 bases and J lost 2 bases. From germline, CDR1 is SGHTS and CDR2 YDEGEE. The CDR3 is CASSQGTGWGAYNEQFF. As DNA, the CDR3 is TGTGCCAGCAGCCAGGGGACAGGGTGGGGGGCCTACAATGAGCAGTTCTTC.

V usage is TRBV7-9 and J usage is TRBJ1-3; the match to TRBD1 covers 7 bases. V lost 3 bases and J lost 2; bases outside the gene matches: 10. Germline lookup yields CDR1 SEHNR and CDR2 FQNEAQ (reference sequence). The CDR3 runs 17 residues. This CDR3 is CASSFPRTGKTGNTIYF. The CDR3 DNA sequence: TGTGCCAGCAGCTTCCCACGGACAGGAAAAACTGGAAACACCATATATTTT.

This clone was observed once. The CDR3 DNA reads TGTGCCAGCCCTACGACAGGGGTAGGCTCTGGGGCCAACGTCCTGACTTTC. Translation gives CASPTTGVGSGANVLTF. The chain links TRBV7-9 to TRBJ2-6, with 8 bases matching TRBD1. V dropped 8 bases and J dropped 0; count of bases not matched to a gene: 9. CDR3 length: 17 residues. Germline assignment: CDR1 SEHNR and CDR2 FQNEAQ (reference sequence).

The gene calls are TRBV4-3 and TRBJ2-1, with 8 positions matching TRBD2. Germline-derived CDR1 and CDR2 are LGHNA and YSLEER. The ends lost 0 bases at V and 8 bases at J; junction bases unmatched: 6. The CDR3 is 15 residues long. The CDR3 DNA follows: TGCGCCAGCAGCCAAGAGGGACTAGTTTTCGATGAGCAGTTCTTC. Its translation is CASSQEGLVFDEQFF.

The chain is built from TRBV6-4 and TRBJ1-2; maybe TRBD1 (5 bases). Germline lookup yields CDR1 MRHNA and CDR2 SNTAGT. The CDR3 sequence is 12 residues long. V lost 2 bases and J lost 4, with 5 bases in between. CDR3 coding DNA: TGTGCCAGCAGTGACAGGGGCTATGGCTACACCTTC. It encodes CASSDRGYGYTF.

V usage is TRBV3-1 (or the pseudogene TRBV3-2) and J usage is TRBJ1-2; no firm D call. In germline, CDR1 is LGHDT, CDR2 YNNKEL (reference sequence). The V and J ends lost 2 bases and 7 bases respectively, with 8 bases between them. The CDR3 contains 12 residues. CDR3 protein: CASSQSESGYTF. DNA for the CDR3: TGTGCCAGCAGCCAATCTGAGAGTGGCTACACCTTC.

The rearrangement uses TRBV5-1 and TRBJ2-5, with D unresolved. Germline V lookup: CDR1 SGHRS, CDR2 YFSETQ. V lost 2 bases and J 4 bases, leaving 3 bases between the germline ends. This CDR3 spans 11 amino acids. As DNA, the CDR3 is TGCGCCAGCAGCTTAGCAGAGACCCAGTACTTC. Translated, it gives CASSLAETQYF.

The chain couples TRBV4-2 to TRBJ2-1, with 7 bases matching TRBD2. Germline V gives CDR1 LGHNA, CDR2 YNFKEQ. CDR3 size: 15 residues. V lost 4 bases and J lost 4; bases outside the gene matches: 7. The CDR3 sequence: CASSLSSGPYNEQFF. CDR3 in DNA: TGTGCCAGCAGCCTCTCTAGCGGACCATACAATGAGCAGTTCTTC.

This clone showed up just once. The CDR3 sequence is CASSSGTGGINQPQHF. The CDR3 bases are TGTGCCAGCAGCTCCGGGACAGGGGGTATCAATCAGCCCCAGCATTTT. The rearrangement joins TRBV11-2 to TRBJ1-5; 11 nucleotides match TRBD1. Looked up from germline, CDR1 is SGHAT and CDR2 is FQNNGV. The CDR3 is 16 residues long. The J segment lost 3 bases and the V segment lost 4 bases, leaving 5 bases of the junction unmatched. Full variable domain (remainder filled in from reference TRBV11-2 and TRBJ1-5): EAGVAQSPRYKIIEKRQSVAFWCNPISGHATLYWYQQILGQGPKLLIQFQNNGVVDDSQLPKDRFSAERLKGVDSTLKIQPAKLEDSAVYLCASSSGTGGINQPQHFGDGTRLSIL.

The CDR3 DNA sequence: TGTGCCAGTAGAAAGTGGGGGACTAGCGGGTACAATGAGCAGTTCTTC. It encodes CASRKWGTSGYNEQFF. This chain joins TRBV19 and TRBJ2-1, with TRBD2 matching 12 bases. The germline gives CDR1 LNHDA, CDR2 SQIVND (reference sequence). V lost 6 bases to trimming and J lost 4 bases; unmatched junction nucleotides: 7. The CDR3 runs to 16 residues.

The chain couples TRBV12-5 to TRBJ1-1; D gene unclear. V shed 8 bases and J shed 1 base, with 11 bases lying between them. Germline loops: CDR1 LGHNT, CDR2 FRNRAP. The CDR3 extends over 13 amino acids. This chain's CDR3 is CASSKSGNTEAFF. CDR3 nucleotide sequence: TGTGCTAGTAGCAAGTCGGGGAACACTGAAGCTTTCTTT.

The chain employs TRBV6-2 or TRBV6-3 and TRBJ2-2; no reliable D call. Trimming pared 2 bases from V and 1 base from J, leaving 8 bases between. This CDR3 has 15 amino acids. Germline V lookup: CDR1 MNHEY, CDR2 SVGEGT. The CDR3 is CASSYAPRNTGELFF. CDR3 nucleotides: TGTGCCAGCAGTTACGCCCCTAGGAACACCGGGGAGCTGTTTTTT.

This clone was picked up one time. The rearrangement joins TRBV5-1 to TRBJ2-7, with 9 bases lining up with TRBD1. CDR1 and CDR2 (germline): SGHRS, YFSETQ. The length of the CDR3 is 17 residues. The V segment lost 2 bases and the J segment 2 bases; nucleotides outside the gene matches: 11. CDR3 sequence reads: CASSFKTGTGQAYEQYF. CDR3 nucleotide sequence: TGCGCCAGCAGCTTTAAAACCGGGACAGGGCAAGCCTACGAGCAGTACTTC.